One sample yielded the 2 T cell receptor beta chains listed below, sequenced in a study of blood T cell repertoires in COVID-19. Here immunoSEQ multiplex PCR was the method, and the copy in TCRdb shows in-frame clones only, minus some. The repertoire consists of over 100,000 clones, with about four fifths occurring once and the leading ten covering about 9.4%. Sequenced input: peripheral blood. The receptors stem from a human donor in a cohort sampled during active COVID-19.

The V gene is TRBV4-2, the J gene TRBJ2-7; TRBD2 matches at 9 bases. Trimming took 4 bases from V and 2 from J; bases not matched to a gene: 6. CDR1 is LGHNA, CDR2 YNFKEQ, per germline. CDR3 length: 15 amino acids. The DNA for the CDR3 is TGTGCCAGCAGCCCGGGTAGCGGGAGAACCTACGAGCAGTACTTC. Encoded protein: CASSPGSGRTYEQYF.

The V call is TRBV15, the J call TRBJ1-5; D is undetermined. CDR3 length: 19 residues. Germline V gene lookup returns CDR1 LNHNV and CDR2 YYDKDF (reference sequence). Trimming stripped 0 bases from V and 0 bases from J, with 18 bases between. The CDR3 coding sequence is TGTGCCACCAGCAGAGATCAGAGGGCAACATTCTATAGCAATCAGCCCCAGCATTTT. Amino acid sequence: CATSRDQRATFYSNQPQHF.